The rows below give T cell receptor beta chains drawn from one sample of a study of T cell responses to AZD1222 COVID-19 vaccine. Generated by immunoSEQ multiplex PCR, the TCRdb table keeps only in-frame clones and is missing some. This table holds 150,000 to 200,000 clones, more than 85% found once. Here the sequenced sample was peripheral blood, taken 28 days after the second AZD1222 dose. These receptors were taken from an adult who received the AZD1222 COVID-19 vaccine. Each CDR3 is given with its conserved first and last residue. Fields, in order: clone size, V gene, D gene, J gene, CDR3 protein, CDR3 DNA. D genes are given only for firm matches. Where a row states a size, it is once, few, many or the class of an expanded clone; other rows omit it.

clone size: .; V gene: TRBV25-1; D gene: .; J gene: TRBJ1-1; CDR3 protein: CASSDSPPGHIMNTEAFF; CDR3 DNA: TGTGCCAGCAGTGATTCCCCTCCGGGACACATCATGAACACTGAAGCTTTCTTT
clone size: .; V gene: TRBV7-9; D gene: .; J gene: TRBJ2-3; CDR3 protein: CASSLVRQVSADTQYF; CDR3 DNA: TGTGCCAGCAGCTTAGTAAGACAGGTATCGGCAGATACGCAGTATTTT
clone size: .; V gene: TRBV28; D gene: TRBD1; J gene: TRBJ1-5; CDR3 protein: CASSFIGTGAQPQHF; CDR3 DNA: TGTGCCAGCAGTTTTATCGGGACAGGCGCTCAGCCCCAGCATTTT
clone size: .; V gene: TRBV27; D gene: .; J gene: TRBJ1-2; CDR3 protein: CASSPKGQGRVGYTF; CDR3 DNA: TGTGCCAGCAGTCCCAAAGGGCAGGGGCGAGTTGGCTACACCTTC
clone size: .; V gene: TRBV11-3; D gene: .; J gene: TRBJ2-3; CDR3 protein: CASSLDGGTQDTQYF; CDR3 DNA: TGTGCCAGCAGCTTAGACGGAGGGACCCAAGATACGCAGTATTTT
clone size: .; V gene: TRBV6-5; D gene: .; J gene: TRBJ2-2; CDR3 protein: CASQTAGNTGELFF; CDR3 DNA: TGTGCCAGTCAAACGGCAGGAAACACCGGGGAGCTGTTTTTT
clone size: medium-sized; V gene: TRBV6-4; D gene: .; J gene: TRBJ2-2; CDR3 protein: CASSVSGTGELFF; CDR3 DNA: TGTGCCAGCAGTGTGAGCGGAACCGGGGAGCTGTTTTTT
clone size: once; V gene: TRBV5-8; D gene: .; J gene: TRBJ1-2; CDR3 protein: CASSRRATANYGYTF; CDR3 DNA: TGTGCCAGCAGCCGCCGGGCGACGGCTAACTATGGCTACACCTTC
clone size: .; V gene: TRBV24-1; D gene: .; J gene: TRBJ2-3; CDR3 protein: CATSDWTAADTQYF; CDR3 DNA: TGTGCCACCAGTGACTGGACGGCAGCAGATACGCAGTATTTT
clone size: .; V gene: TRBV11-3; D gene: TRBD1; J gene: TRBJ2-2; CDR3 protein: CASSQGAGRTGELFF; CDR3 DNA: TGTGCCAGCAGCCAGGGGGCAGGGAGGACCGGGGAGCTGTTTTTT
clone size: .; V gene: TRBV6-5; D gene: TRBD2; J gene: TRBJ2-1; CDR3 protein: CASSRLAGYNEQFF; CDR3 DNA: TGTGCCAGCAGCCGACTAGCGGGGTACAATGAGCAGTTCTTC
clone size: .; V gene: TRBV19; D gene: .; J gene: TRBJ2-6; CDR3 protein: CASSTGAGANVLTF; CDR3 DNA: TGTGCCAGTAGTACAGGGGCCGGGGCCAACGTCCTGACTTTC
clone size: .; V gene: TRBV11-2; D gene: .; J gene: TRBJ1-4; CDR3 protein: CASSYSAAVPNEKLFF; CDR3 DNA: TGTGCCAGCAGCTACTCTGCGGCAGTACCTAATGAAAAACTGTTTTTT
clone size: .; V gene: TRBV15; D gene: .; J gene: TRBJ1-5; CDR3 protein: CATSREGAGQPQHF; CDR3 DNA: TGTGCCACCAGCAGAGAGGGGGCGGGACAGCCCCAGCATTTT
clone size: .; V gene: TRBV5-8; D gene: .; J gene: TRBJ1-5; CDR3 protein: CASSPDNSQPQHF; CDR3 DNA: TGTGCCAGCAGCCCGGACAATTCCCAGCCCCAGCATTTT
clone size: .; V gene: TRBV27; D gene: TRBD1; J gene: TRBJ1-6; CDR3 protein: CASRTGGNYNSPLHF; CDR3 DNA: TGTGCCAGCAGAACAGGGGGCAACTATAATTCACCCCTCCACTTT
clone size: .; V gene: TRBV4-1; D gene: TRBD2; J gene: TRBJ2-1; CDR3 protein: CASSQDQGLAGGRGTYNEQFF; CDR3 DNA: TGCGCCAGCAGCCAAGATCAGGGACTAGCGGGAGGGAGGGGTACCTACAATGAGCAGTTCTTC
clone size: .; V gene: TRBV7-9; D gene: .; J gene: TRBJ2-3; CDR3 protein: CASSYRGNTDTQYF; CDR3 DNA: TGTGCCAGCAGCTATCGGGGGAACACAGATACGCAGTATTTT
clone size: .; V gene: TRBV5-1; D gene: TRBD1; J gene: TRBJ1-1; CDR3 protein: CASSSSGQGASEAFF; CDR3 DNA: TGCGCCAGCAGCTCTTCGGGACAGGGGGCGTCTGAAGCTTTCTTT
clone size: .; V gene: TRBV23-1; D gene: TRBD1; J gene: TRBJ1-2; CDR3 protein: CARRAGGRANYGYTF; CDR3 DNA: TGCGCCAGGCGGGCAGGGGGGAGGGCTAACTATGGCTACACCTTC
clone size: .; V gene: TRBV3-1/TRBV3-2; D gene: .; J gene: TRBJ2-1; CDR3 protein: CASSRRRQANEQFF; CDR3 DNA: TGTGCCAGCAGCCGCCGCCGGCAGGCCAATGAGCAGTTCTTC
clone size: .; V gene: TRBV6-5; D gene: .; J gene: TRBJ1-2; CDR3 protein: CASGQGYGYTF; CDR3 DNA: TGTGCCAGCGGGCAGGGCTATGGCTACACCTTC
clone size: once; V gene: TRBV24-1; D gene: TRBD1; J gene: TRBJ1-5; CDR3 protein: CATSARDRGGNQPQHF; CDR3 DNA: TGTGCCACCAGTGCCCGGGACAGGGGAGGCAATCAGCCCCAGCATTTT
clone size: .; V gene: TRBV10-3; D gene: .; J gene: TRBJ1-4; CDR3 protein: CAISVGVGEKLFF; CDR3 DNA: TGTGCCATCAGTGTAGGGGTCGGTGAAAAACTGTTTTTT
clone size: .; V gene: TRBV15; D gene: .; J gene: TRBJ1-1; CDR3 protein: CATSKGRNTEAFF; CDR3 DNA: TGTGCCACCAGCAAAGGCAGAAACACTGAAGCTTTCTTT
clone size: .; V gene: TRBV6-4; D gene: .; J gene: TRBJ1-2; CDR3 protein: CASSDPGYGYTF; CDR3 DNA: TGTGCCAGCAGTGACCCCGGTTATGGCTACACCTTC
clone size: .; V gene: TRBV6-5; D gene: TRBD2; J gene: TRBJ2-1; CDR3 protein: CASSYSSSGSQGEQFF; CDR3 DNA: TGTGCCAGCAGTTACTCGTCTAGCGGGAGTCAAGGTGAGCAGTTCTTC
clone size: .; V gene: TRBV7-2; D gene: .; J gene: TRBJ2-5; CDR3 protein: CASSLGQYQETQYF; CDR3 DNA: TGTGCCAGCAGCTTAGGGCAGTACCAAGAGACCCAGTACTTC
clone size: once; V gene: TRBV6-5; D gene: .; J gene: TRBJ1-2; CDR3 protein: CASNRGPNYGYTF; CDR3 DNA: TGTGCCAGCAACCGGGGCCCTAACTATGGCTACACCTTC
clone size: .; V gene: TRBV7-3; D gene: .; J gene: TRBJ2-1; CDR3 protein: CASSLSLYSYNEQFF; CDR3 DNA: TGTGCCAGCAGCTTAAGCCTATACTCCTACAATGAGCAGTTCTTC
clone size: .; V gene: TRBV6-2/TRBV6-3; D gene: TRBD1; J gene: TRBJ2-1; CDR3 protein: CASSYARTGEISYNEQFF; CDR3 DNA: TGTGCCAGCAGTTACGCCCGGACAGGGGAAATCTCCTACAATGAGCAGTTCTTC
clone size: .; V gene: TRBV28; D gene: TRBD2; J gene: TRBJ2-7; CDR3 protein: CASSLGGASGVSYEQYF; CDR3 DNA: TGTGCCAGCAGTTTGGGGGGGGCTAGCGGGGTCTCCTACGAGCAGTACTTC
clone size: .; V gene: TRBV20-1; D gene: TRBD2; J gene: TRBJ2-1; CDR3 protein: CSASVREGRSYNEQFF; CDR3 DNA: TGCAGTGCTAGTGTGAGGGAGGGCCGTTCCTACAATGAGCAGTTCTTC